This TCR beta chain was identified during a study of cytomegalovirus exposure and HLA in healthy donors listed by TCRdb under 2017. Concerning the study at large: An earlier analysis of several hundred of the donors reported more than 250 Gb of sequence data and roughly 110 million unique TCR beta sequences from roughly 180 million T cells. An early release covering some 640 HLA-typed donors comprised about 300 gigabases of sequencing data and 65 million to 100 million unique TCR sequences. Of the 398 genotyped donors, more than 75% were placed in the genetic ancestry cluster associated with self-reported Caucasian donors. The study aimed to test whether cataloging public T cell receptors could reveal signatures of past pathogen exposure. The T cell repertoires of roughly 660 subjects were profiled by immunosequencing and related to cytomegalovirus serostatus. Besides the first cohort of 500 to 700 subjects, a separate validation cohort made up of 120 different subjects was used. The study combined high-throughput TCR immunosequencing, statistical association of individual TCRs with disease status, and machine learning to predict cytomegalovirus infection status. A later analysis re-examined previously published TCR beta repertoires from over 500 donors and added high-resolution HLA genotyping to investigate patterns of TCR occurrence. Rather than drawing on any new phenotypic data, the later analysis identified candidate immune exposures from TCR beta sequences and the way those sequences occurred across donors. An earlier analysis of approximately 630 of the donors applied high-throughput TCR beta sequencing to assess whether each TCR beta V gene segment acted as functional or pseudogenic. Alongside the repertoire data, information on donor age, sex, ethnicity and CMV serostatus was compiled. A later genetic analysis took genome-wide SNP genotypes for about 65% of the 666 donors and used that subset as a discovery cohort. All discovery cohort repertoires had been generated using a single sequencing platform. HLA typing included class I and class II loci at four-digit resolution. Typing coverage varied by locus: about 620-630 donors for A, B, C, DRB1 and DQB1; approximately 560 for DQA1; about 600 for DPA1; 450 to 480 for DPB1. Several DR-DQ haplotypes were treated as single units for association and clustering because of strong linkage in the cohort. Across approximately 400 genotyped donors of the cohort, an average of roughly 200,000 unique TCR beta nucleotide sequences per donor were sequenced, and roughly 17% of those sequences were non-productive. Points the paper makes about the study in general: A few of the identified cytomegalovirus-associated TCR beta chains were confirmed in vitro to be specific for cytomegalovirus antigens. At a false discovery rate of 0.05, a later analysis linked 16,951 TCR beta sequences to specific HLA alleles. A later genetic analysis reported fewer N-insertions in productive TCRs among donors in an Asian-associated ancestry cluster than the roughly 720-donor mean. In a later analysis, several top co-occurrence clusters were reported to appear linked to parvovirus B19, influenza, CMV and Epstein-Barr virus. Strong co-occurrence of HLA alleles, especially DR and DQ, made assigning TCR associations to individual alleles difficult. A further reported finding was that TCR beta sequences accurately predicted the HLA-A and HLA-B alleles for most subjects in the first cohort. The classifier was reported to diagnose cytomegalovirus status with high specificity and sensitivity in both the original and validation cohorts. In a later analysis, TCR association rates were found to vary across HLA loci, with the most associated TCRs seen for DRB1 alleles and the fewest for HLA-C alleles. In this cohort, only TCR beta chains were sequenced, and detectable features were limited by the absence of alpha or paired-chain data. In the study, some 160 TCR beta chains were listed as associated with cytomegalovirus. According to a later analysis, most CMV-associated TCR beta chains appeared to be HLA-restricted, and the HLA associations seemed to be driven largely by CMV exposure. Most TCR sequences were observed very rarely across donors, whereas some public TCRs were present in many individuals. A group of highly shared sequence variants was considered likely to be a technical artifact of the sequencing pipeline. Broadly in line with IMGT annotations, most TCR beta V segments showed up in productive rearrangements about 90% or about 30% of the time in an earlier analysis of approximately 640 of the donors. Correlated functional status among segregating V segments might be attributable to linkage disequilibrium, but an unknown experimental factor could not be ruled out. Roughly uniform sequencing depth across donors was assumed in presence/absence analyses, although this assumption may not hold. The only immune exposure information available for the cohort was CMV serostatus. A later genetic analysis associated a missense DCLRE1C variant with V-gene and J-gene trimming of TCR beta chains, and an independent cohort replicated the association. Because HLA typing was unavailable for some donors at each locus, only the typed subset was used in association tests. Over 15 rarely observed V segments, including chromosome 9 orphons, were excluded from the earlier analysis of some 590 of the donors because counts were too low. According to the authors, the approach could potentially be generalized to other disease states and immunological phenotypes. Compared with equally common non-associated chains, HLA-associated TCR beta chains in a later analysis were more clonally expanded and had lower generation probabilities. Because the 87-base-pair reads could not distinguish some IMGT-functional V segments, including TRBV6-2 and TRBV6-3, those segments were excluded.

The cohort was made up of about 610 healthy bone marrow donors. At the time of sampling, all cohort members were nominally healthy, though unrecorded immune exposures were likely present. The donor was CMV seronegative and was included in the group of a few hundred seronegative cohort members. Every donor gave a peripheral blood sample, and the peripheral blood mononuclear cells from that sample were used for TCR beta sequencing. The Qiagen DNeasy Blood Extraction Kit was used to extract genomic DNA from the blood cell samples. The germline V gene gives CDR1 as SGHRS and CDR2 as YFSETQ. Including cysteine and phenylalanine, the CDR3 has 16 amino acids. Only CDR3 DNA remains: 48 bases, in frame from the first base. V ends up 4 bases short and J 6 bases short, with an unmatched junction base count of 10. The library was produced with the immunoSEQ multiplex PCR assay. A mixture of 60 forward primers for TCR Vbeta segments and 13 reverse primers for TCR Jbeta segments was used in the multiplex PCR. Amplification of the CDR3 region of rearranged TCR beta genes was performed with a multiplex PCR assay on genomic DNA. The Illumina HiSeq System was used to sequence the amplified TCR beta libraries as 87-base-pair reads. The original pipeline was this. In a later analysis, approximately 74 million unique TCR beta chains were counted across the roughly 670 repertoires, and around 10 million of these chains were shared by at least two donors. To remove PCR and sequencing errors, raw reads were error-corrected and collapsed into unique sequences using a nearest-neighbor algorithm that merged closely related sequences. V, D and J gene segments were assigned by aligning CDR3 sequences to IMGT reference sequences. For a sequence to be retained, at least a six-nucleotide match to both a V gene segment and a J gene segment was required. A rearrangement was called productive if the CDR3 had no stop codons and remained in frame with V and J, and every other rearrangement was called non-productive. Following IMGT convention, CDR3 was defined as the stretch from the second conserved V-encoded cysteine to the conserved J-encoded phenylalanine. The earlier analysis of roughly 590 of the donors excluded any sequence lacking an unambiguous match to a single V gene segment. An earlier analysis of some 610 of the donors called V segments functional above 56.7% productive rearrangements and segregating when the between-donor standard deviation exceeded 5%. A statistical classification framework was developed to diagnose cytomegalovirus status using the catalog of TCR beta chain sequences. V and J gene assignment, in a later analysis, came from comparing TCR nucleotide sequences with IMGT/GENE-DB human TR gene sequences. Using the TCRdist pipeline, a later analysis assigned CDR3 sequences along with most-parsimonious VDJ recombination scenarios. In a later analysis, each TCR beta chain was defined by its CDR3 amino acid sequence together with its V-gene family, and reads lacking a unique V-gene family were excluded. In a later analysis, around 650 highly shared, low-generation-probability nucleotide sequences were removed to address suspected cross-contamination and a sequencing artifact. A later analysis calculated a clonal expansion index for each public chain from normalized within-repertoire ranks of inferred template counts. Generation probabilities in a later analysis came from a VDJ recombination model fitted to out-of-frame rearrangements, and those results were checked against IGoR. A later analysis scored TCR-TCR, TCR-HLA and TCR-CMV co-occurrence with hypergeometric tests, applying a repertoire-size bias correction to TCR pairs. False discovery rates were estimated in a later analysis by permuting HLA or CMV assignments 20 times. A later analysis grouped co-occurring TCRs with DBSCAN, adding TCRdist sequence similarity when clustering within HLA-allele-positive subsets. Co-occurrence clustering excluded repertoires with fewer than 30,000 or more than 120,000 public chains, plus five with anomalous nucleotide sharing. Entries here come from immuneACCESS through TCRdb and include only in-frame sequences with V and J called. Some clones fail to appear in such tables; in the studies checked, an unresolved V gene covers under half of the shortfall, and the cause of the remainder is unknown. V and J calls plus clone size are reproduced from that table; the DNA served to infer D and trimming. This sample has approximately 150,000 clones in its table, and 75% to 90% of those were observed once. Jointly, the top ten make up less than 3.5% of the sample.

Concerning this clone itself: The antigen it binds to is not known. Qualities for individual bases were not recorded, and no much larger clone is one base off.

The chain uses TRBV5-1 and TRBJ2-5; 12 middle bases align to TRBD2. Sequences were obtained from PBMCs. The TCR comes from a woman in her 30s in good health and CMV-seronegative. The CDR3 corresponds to CASSLRLAGAGQTQYF. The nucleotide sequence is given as TGCGCCAGCAGCCTGAGACTAGCGGGGGCCGGGCAGACCCAGTACTTC.